Below are 14 T cell receptor beta chains sequenced from a single sample in a study of blood T cell repertoires in COVID-19. The method was immunoSEQ multiplex PCR; TCRdb's version includes in-frame clones alone and lacks a portion of them. The sample includes around 290,000 clones, roughly 91% seen only once; the top ten take approximately 4.6%. What was sequenced was peripheral blood. These TCRs come from a man aged 40-49 years with acute or convalescent COVID-19.

The rearrangement links TRBV7-2 to TRBJ2-7; 9 positions match TRBD2. CDR3 length: 14 amino acids. Germline V gene data show CDR1 as SGHTA and CDR2 as FQGNSA. V lost 4 bases and J lost 4; bases outside the gene matches: 5. The CDR3 DNA reads TGTGCCAGCAGCTCCGCGGGGGGGCCTTACGAGCAGTACTTC. Translating it yields CASSSAGGPYEQYF. The full variable domain, with the rest looked up from reference TRBV7-2 and TRBJ2-7, is GAGVSQSPSNKVTEKGKDVELRCDPISGHTALYWYRQSLGQGLEFLIYFQGNSAPDKSGLPSDRFSAERTGGSVSTLTIQRTQQEDSAVYLCASSSAGGPYEQYFGPGTRLTVT.

The rearrangement uses TRBV29-1 and TRBJ1-6, with 9 bases fitting TRBD1. The germline CDR1 and CDR2 sequences are SQVTM and ANQGSEA. J was trimmed by 8 bases and V by 6 bases; bases with no gene match: 5. CDR3 length equals 13 residues. The CDR3 protein is CSVTGGPDSPLHF. CDR3 coding DNA: TGCAGCGTGACAGGGGGACCTGATTCACCCCTCCACTTT.

The chain couples TRBV14 to TRBJ2-7, with 8 bases identical to TRBD1. The CDR3 has 15 amino acids. J gave up 2 bases and V 1 base, and 4 bases lay outside the gene matches. Germline CDR1 is SGHDN and CDR2 is FVKESK. The CDR3 DNA reads TGTGCCAGCAGCCAAGGCCAGGGGGCCACCTACGAGCAGTACTTC. Its protein is CASSQGQGATYEQYF.

The chain uses TRBV19 and TRBJ2-4; D perhaps matches TRBD1 (6 bases). The length of the CDR3 is 14 residues. CDR1 and CDR2 from the germline V gene are LNHDA and SQIVND (reference sequence). The ends were cut back, 6 bases at V and 1 base at J, with 10 bases in the middle. The CDR3 region is CASSLGQAKNIQYF. The CDR3 coding sequence is TGTGCCAGTAGCCTTGGACAGGCCAAAAACATTCAGTACTTC. Full variable domain (outside the CDR3, taken from reference TRBV19 and TRBJ2-4): DGGITQSPKYLFRKEGQNVTLSCEQNLNHDAMYWYRQDPGQGLRLIYYSQIVNDFQKGDIAEGYSVSREKKESFPLTVTSAQKNPTAFYLCASSLGQAKNIQYFGAGTRLSVL.

V usage is TRBV10-3 and J usage is TRBJ1-6; D call uncertain. CDR3 size: 16 residues. Trimming pared 2 bases from V and 4 bases from J, leaving 12 bases between. Germline loops: CDR1 ENHRY, CDR2 SYGVKD. The CDR3: CAISELGPAYNSPLHF. CDR3 nucleotides: TGTGCCATCAGTGAGCTGGGCCCGGCATATAATTCACCCCTCCACTTT.

The gene calls are TRBV25-1 and TRBJ2-1; D may be TRBD2 (6 bases). V was clipped by 7 bases and J by 5 bases, with 15 bases between them. Germline V gene lookup returns CDR1 MGHDK and CDR2 SYGVNS. This CDR3 spans 14 amino acids. This CDR3 reads CASIEDYPNNEQFF. The CDR3 bases are TGTGCCAGCATTGAGGACTATCCGAACAATGAGCAGTTCTTC.

The CDR3 here is CASSFGEGWTEAFF. CDR3 DNA: TGTGCCAGCAGCTTTGGGGAGGGGTGGACTGAAGCTTTCTTT. This chain connects TRBV13 to TRBJ1-1, with TRBD1 as a possible D gene (5 bases). The V end lost 3 bases, the J end lost 5 bases, and 13 bases lay between the germline ends. Germline V CDR1 and CDR2: PRHDT, FYEKMQ (reference sequence). The CDR3 runs 14 residues.

The chain combines TRBV19 with TRBJ1-5; maybe TRBD1 (5 bases). The ends were cut back, 1 base at V and 10 bases at J, with 17 bases in the middle. This CDR3 has 15 residues. CDR1 LNHDA and CDR2 SQIVND come from the germline V gene (reference sequence). This CDR3 is CASSIVGHSEVPQHF. The DNA of the CDR3 is TGTGCCAGTAGTATAGTCGGACATTCCGAGGTACCCCAGCATTTT.

The chain carries TRBV5-1 and TRBJ2-3; possibly TRBD2 for D (6 bases). The V and J ends lost 5 bases and 2 bases respectively, with 12 bases between them. The CDR3 length is 14 residues. The germline gives CDR1 SGHRS, CDR2 YFSETQ. DNA for the CDR3: TGCGCCAGCAGGCAGGGACTTACCACAGATACGCAGTATTTT. It specifies CASRQGLTTDTQYF.

The gene calls are TRBV18 and TRBJ2-1; 11 bases match TRBD2. Per the germline V gene, CDR1 is KGHSH and CDR2 is LQKENI. Trimming at V came to 2 bases and at J to 10 bases, leaving 7 bases not matched to a gene. CDR3 length: 15 residues. The CDR3 spells CASSPTTSGGGEQFF. The CDR3 coding sequence is TGTGCCAGCTCACCAACAACTAGCGGGGGCGGGGAGCAGTTCTTC.

The V and J genes are TRBV15 and TRBJ2-3, with 13 bases lining up with TRBD2. Germline V gene sequence: CDR1 LNHNV, CDR2 YYDKDF (reference sequence). This CDR3 contains 15 residues. V dropped 5 bases and J dropped 6; count of bases not matched to a gene: 5. In DNA, the CDR3 is TGTGCCACCAGCGTCAGACTAGCGGGGGGCGATACGCAGTATTTT. Translated: CATSVRLAGGDTQYF.

This rearrangement joins TRBV11-2 to TRBJ2-7; D not resolved. The CDR3 has 13 residues. The germline CDR1 and CDR2 sequences are SGHAT and FQNNGV. With 1 base removed from V and 0 bases from J, the gap between germline ends came to 4 bases. CDR3 in DNA: TGTGCCAGCAGCTTAGTCAGCTCCTACGAGCAGTACTTC. This codes for CASSLVSSYEQYF.

CDR3 in amino acids: CATSGAAPNTGELFF. The CDR3 DNA sequence: TGTGCCACCAGTGGGGCAGCCCCGAACACCGGGGAGCTGTTTTTT. The chain uses TRBV24-1 and TRBJ2-2; D call uncertain. Germline V gene sequence: CDR1 KGHDR, CDR2 SFDVKD. CDR3 length equals 15 residues. Deletions cut 5 bases from V and 0 bases from J, with 9 bases between.

This rearrangement joins TRBV4-1 to TRBJ1-4; 7 nucleotides agree with TRBD1. The CDR3 sequence is 15 residues long. J lost 8 bases, V lost 4 bases, and 10 bases had no gene match. Germline V gene data show CDR1 as MGHRA and CDR2 as YSYEKL. The CDR3 is CASSLEGARREKLFF. The CDR3 DNA reads TGCGCCAGCAGCCTGGAGGGGGCCCGCCGGGAAAAACTGTTTTTT.